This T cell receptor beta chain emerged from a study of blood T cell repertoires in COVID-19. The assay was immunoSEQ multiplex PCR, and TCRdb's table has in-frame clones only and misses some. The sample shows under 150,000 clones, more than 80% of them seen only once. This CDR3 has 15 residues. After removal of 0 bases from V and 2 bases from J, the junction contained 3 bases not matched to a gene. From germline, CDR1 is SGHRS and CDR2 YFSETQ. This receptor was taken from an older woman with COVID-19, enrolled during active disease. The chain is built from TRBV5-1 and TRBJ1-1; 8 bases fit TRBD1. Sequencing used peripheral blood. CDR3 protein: CASSLGQGYNTEAFF. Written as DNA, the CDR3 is TGCGCCAGCAGCTTGGGACAGGGGTACAACACTGAAGCTTTCTTT.